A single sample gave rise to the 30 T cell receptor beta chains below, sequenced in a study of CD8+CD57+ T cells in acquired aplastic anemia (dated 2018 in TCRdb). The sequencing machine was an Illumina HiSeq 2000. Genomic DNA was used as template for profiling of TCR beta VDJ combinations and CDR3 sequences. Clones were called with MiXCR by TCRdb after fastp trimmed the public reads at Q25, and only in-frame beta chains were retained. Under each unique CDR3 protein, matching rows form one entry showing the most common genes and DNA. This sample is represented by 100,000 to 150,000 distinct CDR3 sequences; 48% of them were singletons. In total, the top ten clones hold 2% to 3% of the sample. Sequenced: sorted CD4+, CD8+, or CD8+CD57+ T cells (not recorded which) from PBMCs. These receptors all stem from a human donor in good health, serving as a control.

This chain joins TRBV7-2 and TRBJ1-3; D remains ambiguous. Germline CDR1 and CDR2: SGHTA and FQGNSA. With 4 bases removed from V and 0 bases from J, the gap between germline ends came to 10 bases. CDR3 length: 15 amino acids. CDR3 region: CASSYDGDSGNTIYF. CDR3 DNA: TGTGCCAGCAGCTATGACGGAGACTCTGGAAACACCATATATTTT.

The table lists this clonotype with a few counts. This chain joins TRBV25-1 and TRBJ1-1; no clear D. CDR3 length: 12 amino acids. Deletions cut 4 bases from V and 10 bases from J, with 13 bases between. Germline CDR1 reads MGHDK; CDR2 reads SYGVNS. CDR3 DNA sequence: TGTGCCAGCAGTGCATCGGACTTCGGAGCTTTCTTT. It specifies CASSASDFGAFF.

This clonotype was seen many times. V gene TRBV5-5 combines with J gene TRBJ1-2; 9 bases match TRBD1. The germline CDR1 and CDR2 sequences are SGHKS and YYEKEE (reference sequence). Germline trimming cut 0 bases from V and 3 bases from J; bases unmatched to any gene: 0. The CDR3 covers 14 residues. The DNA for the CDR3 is TGTGCCAGCAGCTTGGGACAGGGGGACTATGGCTACACCTTC. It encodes CASSLGQGDYGYTF.

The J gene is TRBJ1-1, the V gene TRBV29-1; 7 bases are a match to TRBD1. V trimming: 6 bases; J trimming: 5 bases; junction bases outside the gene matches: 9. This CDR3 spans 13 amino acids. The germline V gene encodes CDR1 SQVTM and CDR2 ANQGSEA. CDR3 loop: CSVDQGGATEAFF. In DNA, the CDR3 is TGCAGCGTGGACCAGGGGGGGGCTACTGAAGCTTTCTTT. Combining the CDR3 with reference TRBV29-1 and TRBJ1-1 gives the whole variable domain SAVISQKPSRDICQRGTSLTIQCQVDSQVTMMFWYRQQPGQSLTLIATANQGSEATYESGFVIDKFPISRPNLTFSTLTVSNMSPEDSSIYLCSVDQGGATEAFFGQGTRLTVV.

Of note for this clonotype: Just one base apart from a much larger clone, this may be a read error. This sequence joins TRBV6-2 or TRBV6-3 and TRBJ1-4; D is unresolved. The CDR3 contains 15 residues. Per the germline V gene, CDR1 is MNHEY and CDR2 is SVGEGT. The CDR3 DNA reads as TGTACCAGCAGCTCCGGGCGGCAGACTAATGAAAAACTGTTTTTT. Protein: CTSSSGRQTNEKLFF.

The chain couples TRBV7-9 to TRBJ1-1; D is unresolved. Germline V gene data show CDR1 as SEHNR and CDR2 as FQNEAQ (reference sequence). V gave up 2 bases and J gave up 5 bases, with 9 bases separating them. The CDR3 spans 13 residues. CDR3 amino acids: CASSLLERTEAFF. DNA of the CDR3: TGTGCCAGCAGCTTACTGGAGCGAACTGAAGCTTTCTTT.

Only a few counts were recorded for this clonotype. The CDR3 region is CASSVVQPGNYGYTF. Here the CDR3 DNA reads TGTGCCAGCAGCGTTGTGCAGCCAGGAAACTATGGCTACACCTTC. The chain is built from TRBV9 and TRBJ1-2, with no clear D. The CDR3 consists of 15 residues. The germline V and J ends were trimmed by 2 bases and 2 bases, with 13 bases remaining between them. CDR1 SGDLS and CDR2 YYNGEE come from the germline V gene.

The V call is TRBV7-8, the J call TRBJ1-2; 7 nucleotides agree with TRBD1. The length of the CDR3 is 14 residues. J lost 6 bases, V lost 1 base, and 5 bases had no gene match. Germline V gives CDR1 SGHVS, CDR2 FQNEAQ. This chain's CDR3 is CASSLDDRVDGYTF. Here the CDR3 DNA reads TGTGCCAGCAGCTTAGACGACAGGGTCGATGGCTACACCTTC.

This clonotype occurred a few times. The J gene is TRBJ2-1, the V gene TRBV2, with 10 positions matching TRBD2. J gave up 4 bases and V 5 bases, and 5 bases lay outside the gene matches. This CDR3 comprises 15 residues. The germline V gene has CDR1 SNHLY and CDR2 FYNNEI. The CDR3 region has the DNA TGTGCCAGCAGTATAGCGGGGGGACTGTACAATGAGCAGTTCTTC. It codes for CASSIAGGLYNEQFF. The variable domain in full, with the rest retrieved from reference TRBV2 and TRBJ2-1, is EPEVTQTPSHQVTQMGQEVILRCVPISNHLYFYWYRQILGQKVEFLVSFYNNEISEKSEIFDDQFSVERPDGSNFTLKIRSTKLEDSAMYFCASSIAGGLYNEQFFGPGTRLTVL.

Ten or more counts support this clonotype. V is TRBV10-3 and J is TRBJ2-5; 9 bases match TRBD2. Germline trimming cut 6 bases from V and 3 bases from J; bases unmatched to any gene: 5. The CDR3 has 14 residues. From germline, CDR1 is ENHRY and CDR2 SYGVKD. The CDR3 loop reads CAIRASGVEETQYF. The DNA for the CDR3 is TGTGCCATCAGGGCTAGCGGGGTGGAAGAGACCCAGTACTTC.

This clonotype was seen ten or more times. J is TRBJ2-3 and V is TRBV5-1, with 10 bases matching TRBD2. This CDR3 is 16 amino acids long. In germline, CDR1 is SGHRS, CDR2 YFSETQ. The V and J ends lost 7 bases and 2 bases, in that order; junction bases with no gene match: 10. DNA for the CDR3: TGCGCCAGCCGGCAGTGGACTAGCGGATTCACAGATACGCAGTATTTT. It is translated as CASRQWTSGFTDTQYF.

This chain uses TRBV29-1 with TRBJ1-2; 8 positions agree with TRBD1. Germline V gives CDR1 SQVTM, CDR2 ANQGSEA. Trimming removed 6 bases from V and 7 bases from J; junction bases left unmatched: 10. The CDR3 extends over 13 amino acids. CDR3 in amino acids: CSVLGQAEGGYTF. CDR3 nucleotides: TGCAGCGTATTGGGACAGGCCGAGGGTGGCTACACCTTC.

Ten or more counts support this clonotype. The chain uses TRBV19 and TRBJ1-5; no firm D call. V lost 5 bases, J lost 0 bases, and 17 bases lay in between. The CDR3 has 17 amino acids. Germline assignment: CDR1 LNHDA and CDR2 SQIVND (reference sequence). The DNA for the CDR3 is TGTGCCAGTAGTCCGGGAGGGATTACTTATAGCAATCAGCCCCAGCATTTT. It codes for CASSPGGITYSNQPQHF.

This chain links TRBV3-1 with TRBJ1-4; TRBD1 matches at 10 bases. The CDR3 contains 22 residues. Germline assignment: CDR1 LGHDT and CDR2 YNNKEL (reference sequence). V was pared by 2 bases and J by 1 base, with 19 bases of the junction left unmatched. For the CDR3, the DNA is TGTGCCAGCAGCCAAACCCCACCGACGAGGGACAGGGGCATAGTAACTAATGAAAAACTGTTTTTT. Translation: CASSQTPPTRDRGIVTNEKLFF.

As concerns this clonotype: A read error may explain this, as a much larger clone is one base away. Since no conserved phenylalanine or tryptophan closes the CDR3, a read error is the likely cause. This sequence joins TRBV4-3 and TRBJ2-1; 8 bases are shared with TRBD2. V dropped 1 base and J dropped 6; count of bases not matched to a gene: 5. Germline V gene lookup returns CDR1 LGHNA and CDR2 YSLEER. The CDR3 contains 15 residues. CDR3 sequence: CASSQGTSGANEQFY. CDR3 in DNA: TGCGCCAGCAGCCAAGGCACTAGCGGTGCCAATGAGCAGTTCTAC.

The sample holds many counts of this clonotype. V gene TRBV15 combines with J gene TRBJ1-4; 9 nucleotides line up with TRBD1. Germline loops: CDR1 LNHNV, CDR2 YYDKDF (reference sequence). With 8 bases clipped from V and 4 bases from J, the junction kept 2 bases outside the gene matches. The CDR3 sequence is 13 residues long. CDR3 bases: TGTGCCACCCGACAGGGGGTTAATGAAAAACTGTTTTTT. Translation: CATRQGVNEKLFF. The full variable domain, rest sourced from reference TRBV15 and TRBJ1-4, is DAMVIQNPRYQVTQFGKPVTLSCSQTLNHNVMYWYQQKSSQAPKLLFHYYDKDFNNEADTPDNFQSRRPNTSFCFLDIRSPGLGDTAMYLCATRQGVNEKLFFGSGTQLSVL.

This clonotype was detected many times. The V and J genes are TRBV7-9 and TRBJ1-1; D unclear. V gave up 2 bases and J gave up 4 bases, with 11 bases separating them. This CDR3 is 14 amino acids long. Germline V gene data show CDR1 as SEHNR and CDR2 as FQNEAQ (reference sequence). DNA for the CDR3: TGTGCCAGCAGCTTAATTAACTGGGGCACTGAAGCTTTCTTT. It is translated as CASSLINWGTEAFF.

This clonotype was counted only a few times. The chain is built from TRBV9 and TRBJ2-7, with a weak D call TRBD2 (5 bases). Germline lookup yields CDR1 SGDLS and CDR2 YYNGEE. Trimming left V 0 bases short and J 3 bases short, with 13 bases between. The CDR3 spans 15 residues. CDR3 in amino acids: CASSVGTGISYEQYF. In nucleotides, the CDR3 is TGTGCCAGCAGCGTAGGGACGGGGATCAGCTACGAGCAGTACTTC.

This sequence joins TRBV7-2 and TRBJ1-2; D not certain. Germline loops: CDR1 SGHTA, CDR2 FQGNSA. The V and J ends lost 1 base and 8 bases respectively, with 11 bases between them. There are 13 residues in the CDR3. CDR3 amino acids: CASSLDWRRGYTF. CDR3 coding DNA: TGTGCCAGCAGCTTAGACTGGAGGAGAGGCTACACCTTC.

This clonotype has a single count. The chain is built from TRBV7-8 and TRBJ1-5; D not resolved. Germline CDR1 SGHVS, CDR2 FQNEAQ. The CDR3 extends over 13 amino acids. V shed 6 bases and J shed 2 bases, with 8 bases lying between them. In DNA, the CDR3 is TGTGCCAGCAGGGAGGGAGGCAATCAGCCCCAGCATTTT. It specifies CASREGGNQPQHF.

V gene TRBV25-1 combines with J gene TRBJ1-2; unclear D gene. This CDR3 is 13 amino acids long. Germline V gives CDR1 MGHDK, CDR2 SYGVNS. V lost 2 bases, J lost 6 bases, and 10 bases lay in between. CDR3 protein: CASSEAPRNGYTF. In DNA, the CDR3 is TGTGCCAGCAGTGAAGCCCCGAGAAATGGCTACACCTTC.

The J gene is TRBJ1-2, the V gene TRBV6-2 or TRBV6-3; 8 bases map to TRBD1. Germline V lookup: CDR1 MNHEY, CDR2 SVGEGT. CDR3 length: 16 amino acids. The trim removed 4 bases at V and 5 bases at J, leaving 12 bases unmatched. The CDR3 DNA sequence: TGTGCCAGCAGTTCGATTCCGGGACAGGAACTATATGGCTACACCTTC. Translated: CASSSIPGQELYGYTF.

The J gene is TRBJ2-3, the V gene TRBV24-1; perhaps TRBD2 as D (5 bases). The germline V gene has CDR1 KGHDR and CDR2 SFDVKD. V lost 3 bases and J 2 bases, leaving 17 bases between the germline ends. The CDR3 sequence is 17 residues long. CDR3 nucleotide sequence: TGTGCCACCAGTGATCCGAAAGCTATTCGGGACACAGATACGCAGTATTTT. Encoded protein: CATSDPKAIRDTDTQYF.

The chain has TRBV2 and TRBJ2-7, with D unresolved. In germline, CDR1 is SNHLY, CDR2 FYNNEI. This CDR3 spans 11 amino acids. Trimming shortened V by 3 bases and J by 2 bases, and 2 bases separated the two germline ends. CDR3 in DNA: TGTGCCAGCAGTGAGACCTACGAGCAGTACGTC. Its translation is CASSETYEQYV.

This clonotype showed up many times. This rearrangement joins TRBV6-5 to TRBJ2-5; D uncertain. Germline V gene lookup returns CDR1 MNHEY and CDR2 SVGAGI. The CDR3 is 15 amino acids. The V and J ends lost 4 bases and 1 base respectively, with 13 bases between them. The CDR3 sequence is CASSLRQTRQETQYF. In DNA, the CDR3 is TGTGCCAGCAGTTTGCGCCAAACCCGCCAAGAGACCCAGTACTTC.

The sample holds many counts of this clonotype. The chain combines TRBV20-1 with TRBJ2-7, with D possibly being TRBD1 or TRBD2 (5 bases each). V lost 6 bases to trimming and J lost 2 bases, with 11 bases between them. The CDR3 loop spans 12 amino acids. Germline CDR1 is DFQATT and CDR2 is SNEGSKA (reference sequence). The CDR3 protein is CSARDGPYEQYF. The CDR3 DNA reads TGCAGTGCAAGGGACGGTCCCTACGAGCAGTACTTC.

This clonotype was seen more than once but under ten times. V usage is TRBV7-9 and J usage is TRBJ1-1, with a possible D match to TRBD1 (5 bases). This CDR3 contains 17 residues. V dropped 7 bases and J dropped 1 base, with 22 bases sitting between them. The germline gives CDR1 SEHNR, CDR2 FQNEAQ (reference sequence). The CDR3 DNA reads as TGTGCCAGCACCGCCCGCCCCCCGGGGCAGCGGAACACTGAAGCTTTCTTT. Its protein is CASTARPPGQRNTEAFF.

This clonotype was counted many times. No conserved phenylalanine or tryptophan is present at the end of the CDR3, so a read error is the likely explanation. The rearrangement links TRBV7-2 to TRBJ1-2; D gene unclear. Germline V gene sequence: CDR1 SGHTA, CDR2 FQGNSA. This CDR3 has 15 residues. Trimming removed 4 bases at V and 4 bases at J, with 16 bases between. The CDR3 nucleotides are TGTGCCAGCAGCTCTTTTCGGGAAAGCGGCTATGGCTACACCTCC. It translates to CASSSFRESGYGYTS.

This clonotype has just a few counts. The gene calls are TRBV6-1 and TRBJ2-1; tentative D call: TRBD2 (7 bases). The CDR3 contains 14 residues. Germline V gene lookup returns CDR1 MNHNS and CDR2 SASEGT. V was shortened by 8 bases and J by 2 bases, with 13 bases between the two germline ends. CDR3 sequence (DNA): TGTGCCAGCGGGGAGGGACACCCCTACAATGAGCAGTTCTTC. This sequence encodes CASGEGHPYNEQFF.

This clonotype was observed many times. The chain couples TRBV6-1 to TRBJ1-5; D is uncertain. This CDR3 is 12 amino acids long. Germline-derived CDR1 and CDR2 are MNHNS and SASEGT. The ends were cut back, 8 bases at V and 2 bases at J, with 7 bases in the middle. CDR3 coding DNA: TGTGCCAGCCAGTCGGGCAATCAGCCCCAGCATTTT. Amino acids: CASQSGNQPQHF.